In its sample, the clone carrying this T cell receptor (beta chain) was seen a few times. Its antigen remains unidentified. This sample stems from a study of T-cell memory formation after mild COVID-19. Whole-study results and caveats: Whereas later expanders leaned CD4+, clones contracting day 15 to 85 showed a balanced CD4/CD8 makeup.

TCRdb re-derived calls from the 5' RACE reads in MiXCR, one entry per CDR3 protein. The sample shows 270,000 or so distinct CDR3 sequences, approximately 15% of them seen only once. V shed 2 bases and J shed 1 base, with 9 bases lying between them. CDR1 SGHRS and CDR2 YFSETQ come from the germline V gene. The CDR3 is made up of 14 amino acids. The V call is TRBV5-1, the J call TRBJ1-1; no firm D call. The sequenced sample was PBMCs or a T cell subset sorted from them (not recorded which). The origin of this receptor is a man younger than 35 who had mild COVID-19 (a few samples of this study predate the infection). Cell type and time point are not known. CDR3 amino acids: CASSFHRANTEAFF. CDR3 nucleotide sequence: TGCGCCAGCAGCTTCCACAGAGCGAACACTGAAGCTTTCTTT.